This T cell receptor beta chain was profiled in a study of OX40 agonist ivuxolimab in advanced cancers. Overall study context: Ivuxolimab was administered intravenously to patients at 0.01 to 10 mg/kg every 2 weeks. A history of anti-PD-1, anti-PD-L1 or anti-CTLA-4 therapy was acceptable, and over 30% had some.

V was cut by 4 bases and J by 5 bases, with 15 bases left in between. The length of the CDR3 is 15 residues. CDR1 and CDR2 (germline): SGHAT, FQNNGV. Blood sampling took place at baseline, cycle 4 day 1, and cycle 7 day 1. The repertoire was sequenced with immunoSEQ multiplex PCR; TCRdb's copy has only in-frame clones and lacks some. The table includes roughly 70,000 clones, more than 70% detected once. The chain is built from TRBV11-2 and TRBJ2-1; D perhaps matches TRBD2 (7 bases). The sample was CD4+ or CD8+ T cells sorted from blood, taken in a trial of the OX40 agonist ivuxolimab. This sequence was found in an adult with an advanced solid tumor such as melanoma, head and neck, liver or kidney cancer. The CDR3 spells CASSSGGRADNEQFF. CDR3 sequence (DNA): TGTGCCAGCAGCTCGGGGGGCAGGGCAGACAATGAGCAGTTCTTC.